A selection of T cell receptor beta chains follows, all from one sample in a study of human T cells and chemical hapten exposure. TCRdb analysed the RACE reads with MiXCR anew, one entry per CDR3 protein. The table has about 70,000 distinct CDR3 sequences, around 9.8% seen once. The material was whole blood, obtained in connection with sensitization to the hapten diphenylcyclopropenone (DPC). All receptors derive from a woman aged 40 to 49 with alopecia areata. Some clones in this sample may be carry-over from other donors' samples. CDR3s include the opening cysteine and the closing phenylalanine or tryptophan. D genes are given only for firm matches. Size is stated for part of the rows, as once, few or many counts, or as a class when the clone is expanded.

>-|TRBJ2-5|many|TRBV10-3
CAISEGTGRQETQYF
TGTGCCATCAGTGAAGGCACAGGGCGCCAAGAGACCCAGTACTTC
>TRBD2|TRBJ2-2|few|TRBV29-1
CSVGWQGGTGELFF
TGCAGCGTTGGATGGCAGGGAGGGACCGGGGAGCTGTTTTTT
>-|TRBJ2-2|many|TRBV3-1
CASSRLLGGPGELFF
TGTGCCAGCAGCCGCTTATTGGGGGGCCCCGGGGAGCTGTTTTTT
>-|TRBJ1-2|many|TRBV6-2/TRBV6-3
CASTSPRGSGYGYTF
TGTGCCAGCACCTCTCCCAGGGGATCTGGCTATGGCTACACCTTC
>-|TRBJ2-7|few|TRBV27
CASSLWSANYEQYF
TGTGCCAGCAGTTTATGGTCTGCCAACTACGAGCAGTACTTC
>TRBD2|TRBJ2-2|many|TRBV28
CASSPWLAANTGELFF
TGTGCCAGCAGTCCCTGGCTAGCGGCGAACACCGGGGAGCTGTTTTTT
>-|TRBJ1-2|many|TRBV5-5
CASSLEGVIFDGYTF
TGTGCCAGCAGCTTGGAAGGAGTCATTTTCGATGGCTACACCTTC
>-|TRBJ2-5|few|TRBV6-5
CASTYGGRETQYF
TGTGCCAGCACCTACGGGGGGCGTGAGACCCAGTACTTC
>-|TRBJ2-6|many|TRBV20-1
CSARGESSGANVLTF
TGCAGTGCTAGAGGAGAGAGCTCTGGGGCCAACGTCCTGACTTTC
>TRBD1|TRBJ2-6|many|TRBV7-9
CASSGRDRAPSGANVLTF
TGTGCCAGCAGCGGCCGGGACAGGGCACCGTCTGGGGCCAACGTCCTGACTTTC
>-|TRBJ1-2|many|TRBV28
CASTRQIPNYGYTF
TGTGCCAGCACAAGACAGATACCAAACTATGGCTACACCTTC
>-|TRBJ2-5|-|TRBV19
CASSIGGGEETQYF
TGTGCCAGTAGTATCGGAGGCGGGGAAGAGACCCAGTACTTC
>-|TRBJ1-6|many|TRBV7-2
CASRGGRDSSPLHF
TGTGCCAGCAGGGGAGGCAGGGATAGTTCACCCCTCCACTTT
>TRBD1|TRBJ1-2|few|TRBV5-1
CASSLDSGQVYGYTF
TGCGCCAGCAGCTTGGACTCGGGACAGGTCTATGGCTACACCTTC
>-|TRBJ2-6|-|TRBV6-1
CASSEQQGTGANVLTF
TGTGCCAGCAGTGAACAACAGGGTACTGGGGCCAACGTCCTGACTTTC
>TRBD1|TRBJ1-4|few|TRBV5-1
CASSSVPGQDLGKLFF
TGCGCCAGCAGCTCGGTGCCGGGACAGGATCTCGGAAAACTGTTTTTT
>-|TRBJ1-1|-|TRBV10-1
CARRGGNTEAFF
TGCGCCAGGAGAGGGGGGAACACTGAAGCTTTCTTT
>-|TRBJ2-7|many|TRBV7-9
CASLPRTGAYEQYF
TGTGCCAGCCTCCCCCGGACTGGCGCCTACGAGCAGTACTTC
>TRBD1|TRBJ2-7|few|TRBV27
CASSLRGDRGPSYEQYF
TGTGCCAGCAGTTTACGTGGAGACAGGGGGCCGTCCTACGAGCAGTACTTC
>-|TRBJ2-5|many|TRBV4-3
CASSQEGRGSQETQYF
TGCGCCAGCAGCCAAGAAGGGCGGGGATCCCAAGAGACCCAGTACTTC
>TRBD1|TRBJ1-1|few|TRBV6-2/TRBV6-3
CASSPTGGAGEAFF
TGTGCCAGCAGTCCCACAGGGGGCGCGGGTGAAGCTTTCTTT
>-|TRBJ1-6|many|TRBV18
CASAGGDSPLHF
TGTGCCAGCGCGGGAGGCGATTCACCCCTCCACTTT
>TRBD2|TRBJ2-1|many|TRBV6-5
CASSYVGEGFSYNEQFF
TGTGCCAGCAGTTACGTGGGGGAGGGATTCTCCTACAATGAGCAGTTCTTC
>-|TRBJ1-5|few|TRBV4-1
CAGSRGVYSNQPQHF
TGCGCCGGCAGCCGAGGGGTCTATAGCAATCAGCCCCAGCATTTT
>TRBD1|TRBJ2-6|few|TRBV25-1
CASSDSPGQGISGANVLTF
TGTGCCAGCAGTGACTCGCCGGGACAGGGCATCTCTGGGGCCAACGTCCTGACTTTC
>-|TRBJ1-5|few|TRBV12-3/TRBV12-4
CASSLGSTGHSNQPQHF
TGTGCCAGCAGTTTGGGCTCGACAGGCCATAGCAATCAGCCCCAGCATTTT
>-|TRBJ2-5|few|TRBV20-1
CSAREREETQYF
TGCAGTGCTAGGGAGCGCGAAGAGACCCAGTACTTC
>-|TRBJ2-4|few|TRBV7-2
CASRAEIRRGDKNIQYF
TGTGCCAGCAGAGCTGAAATTCGGCGGGGAGACAAAAACATTCAGTACTTC
>-|TRBJ1-1|many|TRBV29-1
CSATDGEDAFF
TGCAGCGCAACGGACGGGGAGGACGCTTTCTTT
>-|TRBJ2-7|few|TRBV11-3
CASSATEQGPQYF
TGTGCCAGCAGCGCAACCGAACAGGGCCCGCAGTACTTC
>TRBD1|TRBJ2-7|few|TRBV5-1
CASSLRDRGDYEQYF
TGCGCCAGCAGCTTGCGAGACAGGGGGGACTACGAGCAGTACTTC
>-|TRBJ1-5|many|TRBV27
CASSRGANQPQHF
TGTGCCAGCTCAAGGGGGGCGAATCAGCCCCAGCATTTT
>-|TRBJ2-1|many|TRBV12-3/TRBV12-4
CASSFGGPNEQFF
TGTGCCAGCAGTTTCGGGGGGCCTAATGAGCAGTTCTTC
>TRBD2|TRBJ2-3|few|TRBV29-1
CSVASGTSTDTQYF
TGCAGCGTTGCTAGCGGGACTAGCACAGATACGCAGTATTTT
>-|TRBJ2-6|many|TRBV10-3
CAISEGGFLSEANVLTF
TGTGCCATCAGTGAGGGGGGATTCTTATCCGAGGCCAACGTCCTGACTTTC
>TRBD1|TRBJ2-7|many|TRBV7-4
CASSHTDRAANLEQYF
TGTGCCAGCAGCCATACGGACAGGGCTGCTAATCTCGAGCAGTACTTC
>-|TRBJ1-6|many|TRBV4-3
CASSHDRYNSPLHF
TGCGCCAGCAGCCATGACAGATATAATTCACCCCTCCACTTT
>-|TRBJ2-7|many|TRBV3-1
CASSRPIRAGSTYEQYF
TGTGCCAGCAGCCGACCAATCAGGGCAGGGTCGACCTACGAGCAGTACTTC
>-|TRBJ1-1|few|TRBV5-1
CASRGEGGFGTEAFF
TGCGCCAGCAGAGGGGAAGGAGGGTTTGGCACTGAAGCTTTCTTT
>-|TRBJ2-5|many|TRBV7-9
CASSLSRGRETQYF
TGTGCCAGCAGCTTAAGTCGTGGGCGAGAGACCCAGTACTTC
>TRBD1|TRBJ2-1|few|TRBV19
CASSLTGGESYNEQFF
TGTGCCAGTAGTCTAACAGGGGGCGAGTCCTACAATGAGCAGTTCTTC
>-|TRBJ2-2|many|TRBV19
CASSPISTGELFF
TGTGCCAGTAGTCCCATTTCCACCGGGGAGCTGTTTTTT
>-|TRBJ2-7|many|TRBV9
CASSQGPNEQYF
TGTGCCAGCAGCCAGGGGCCGAACGAGCAGTACTTC
>-|TRBJ1-1|few|TRBV10-3
CAISDPGQPNTEAFF
TGTGCCATCAGTGACCCGGGACAACCGAACACTGAAGCTTTCTTT
>TRBD2|TRBJ2-5|few|TRBV29-1
CSVAGLAGGEETQYF
TGCAGCGTTGCCGGACTAGCGGGGGGTGAAGAGACCCAGTACTTC
>TRBD2|TRBJ2-1|many|TRBV10-3
CAIRPSGGANYNEQFF
TGTGCCATCAGGCCTAGCGGGGGGGCCAACTACAATGAGCAGTTCTTC
>-|TRBJ2-7|-|TRBV27
CASSLVGGSEQYF
TGTGCCAGCAGTTTAGTAGGAGGATCCGAGCAGTACTTC
>TRBD2|TRBJ2-1|many|TRBV18
CASSPDSGGSEQFF
TGTGCCAGCTCACCTGATTCCGGGGGGAGTGAGCAGTTCTTC
>-|TRBJ1-1|many|TRBV5-1
CASSPRAVENTEAFF
TGCGCCAGCAGCCCTAGGGCGGTAGAGAACACTGAAGCTTTCTTT
>-|TRBJ2-7|-|TRBV4-3
CASSQEGAGLYEQYF
TGCGCCAGCAGCCAAGAAGGTGCAGGGCTCTACGAGCAGTACTTC
>-|TRBJ2-3|many|TRBV18
CASSPPGVRTDTQYF
TGTGCCAGCTCACCACCGGGAGTCCGCACAGATACGCAGTATTTT
>-|TRBJ1-3|many|TRBV18
CASSPQADSNTIYF
TGTGCCAGCTCACCACAGGCAGACTCTAACACCATATATTTT
>-|TRBJ2-2|-|TRBV7-9
CVSSQAFTNTGELFF
TGTGTCAGCAGCCAAGCCTTCACGAACACCGGGGAGCTGTTTTTT
>TRBD1|TRBJ2-1|many|TRBV4-1
CASSQGRGQGEQFF
TGCGCCAGCAGCCAAGGCAGGGGGCAAGGTGAGCAGTTCTTC
>TRBD1|TRBJ1-2|many|TRBV3-1
CASSQTDRTNYGYTF
TGTGCCAGCAGCCAAACGGACAGGACTAACTATGGCTACACCTTC
>-|TRBJ1-6|many|TRBV28
CASSLPPAGRASPLHF
TGTGCCAGCAGTCTCCCCCCCGCAGGGAGGGCTTCACCCCTCCACTTT
>TRBD2|TRBJ2-1|-|TRBV7-6
CASSVTSGDPYNEQFF
TGTGCCAGCAGCGTGACTAGCGGGGACCCCTACAATGAGCAGTTCTTC
>TRBD2|TRBJ2-7|-|TRBV7-9
CASSLGLAAIYEQYF
TGTGCCAGCAGCCTGGGACTAGCGGCGATTTACGAGCAGTACTTC
>-|TRBJ2-7|-|TRBV27
CASSSKVRDIAYEQYF
TGTGCCAGCAGTTCTAAGGTCCGGGATATCGCCTACGAGCAGTACTTC
>-|TRBJ1-6|many|TRBV5-8
CASSPETANSPLHF
TGTGCCAGCAGCCCTGAGACAGCAAATTCACCCCTCCACTTT